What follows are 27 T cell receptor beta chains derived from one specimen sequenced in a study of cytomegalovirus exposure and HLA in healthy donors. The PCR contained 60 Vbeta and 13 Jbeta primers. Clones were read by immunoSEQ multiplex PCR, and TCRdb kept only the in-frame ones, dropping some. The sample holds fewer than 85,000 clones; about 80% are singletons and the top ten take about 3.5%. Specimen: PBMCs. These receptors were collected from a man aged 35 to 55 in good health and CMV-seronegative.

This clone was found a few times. The chain's CDR3 is CAGGGGRPGQDQVKYNSPLHF. CDR3 in DNA: TGTGCCGGAGGAGGGGGGCGACCGGGACAGGATCAAGTGAAGTATAATTCACCCCTCCACTTT. J is TRBJ1-6 and V is TRBV2, with 8 bases lining up with TRBD1. The CDR3 sequence is 21 residues long. After removal of 11 bases from V and 4 bases from J, the junction contained 28 bases not matched to a gene. Germline V CDR1 and CDR2: SNHLY, FYNNEI.

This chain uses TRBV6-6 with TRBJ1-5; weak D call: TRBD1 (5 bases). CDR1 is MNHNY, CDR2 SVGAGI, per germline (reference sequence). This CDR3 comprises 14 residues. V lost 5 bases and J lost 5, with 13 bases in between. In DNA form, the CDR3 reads TGTGCCAGCAGTCCCCAGGGTTCATATCAGCCCCAGCATTTT. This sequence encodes CASSPQGSYQPQHF.

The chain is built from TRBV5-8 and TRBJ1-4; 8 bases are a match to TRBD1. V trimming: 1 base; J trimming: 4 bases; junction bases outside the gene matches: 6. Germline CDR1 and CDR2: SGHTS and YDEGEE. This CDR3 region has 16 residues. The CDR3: CASSLLGQGHNEKLFF. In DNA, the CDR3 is TGTGCCAGCAGCTTGCTCGGACAGGGCCATAATGAAAAACTGTTTTTT.

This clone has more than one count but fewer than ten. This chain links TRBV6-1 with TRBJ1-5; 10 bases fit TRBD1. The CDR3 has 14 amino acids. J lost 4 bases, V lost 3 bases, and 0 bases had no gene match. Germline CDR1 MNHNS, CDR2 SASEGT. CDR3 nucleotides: TGTGCCAGCAGTGAGGACAGGGGGAATCAGCCCCAGCATTTT. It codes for CASSEDRGNQPQHF.

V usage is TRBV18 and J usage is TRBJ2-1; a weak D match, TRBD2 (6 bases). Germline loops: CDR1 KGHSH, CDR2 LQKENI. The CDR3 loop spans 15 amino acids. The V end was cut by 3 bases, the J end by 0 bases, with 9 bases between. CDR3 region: CASSPTTSSYNEQFF. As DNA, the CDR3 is TGTGCCAGCTCACCGACGACTAGCTCCTACAATGAGCAGTTCTTC. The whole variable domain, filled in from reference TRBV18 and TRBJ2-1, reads NAGVMQNPRHLVRRRGQEARLRCSPMKGHSHVYWYRQLPEEGLKFMVYLQKENIIDESGMPKERFSAEFPKEGPSILRIQQVVRGDSAAYFCASSPTTSSYNEQFFGPGTRLTVL.

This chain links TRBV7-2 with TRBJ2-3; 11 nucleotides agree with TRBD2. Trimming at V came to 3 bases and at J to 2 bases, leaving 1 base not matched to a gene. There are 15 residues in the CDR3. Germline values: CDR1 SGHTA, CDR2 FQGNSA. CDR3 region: CASSLGLAVTDTQYF. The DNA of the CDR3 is TGTGCCAGCAGCTTGGGACTAGCGGTCACAGATACGCAGTATTTT.

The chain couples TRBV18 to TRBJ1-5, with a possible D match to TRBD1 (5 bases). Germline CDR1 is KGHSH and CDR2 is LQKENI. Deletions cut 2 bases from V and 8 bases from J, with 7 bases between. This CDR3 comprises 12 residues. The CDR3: CASSPGAEPQHF. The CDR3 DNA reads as TGTGCCAGCTCACCAGGGGCGGAGCCCCAGCATTTT.

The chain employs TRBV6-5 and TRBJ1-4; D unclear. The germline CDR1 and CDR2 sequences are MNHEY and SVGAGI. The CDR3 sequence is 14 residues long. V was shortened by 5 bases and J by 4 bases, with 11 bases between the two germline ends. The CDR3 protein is CASSKVQLNEKLFF. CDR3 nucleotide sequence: TGTGCCAGCAGTAAAGTACAGCTTAATGAAAAACTGTTTTTT.

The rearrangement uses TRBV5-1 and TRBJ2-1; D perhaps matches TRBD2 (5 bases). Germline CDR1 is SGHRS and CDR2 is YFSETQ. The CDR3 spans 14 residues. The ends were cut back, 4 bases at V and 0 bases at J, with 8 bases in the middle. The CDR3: CASSRGDSYNEQFF. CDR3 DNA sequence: TGCGCCAGCAGCCGGGGAGACTCCTACAATGAGCAGTTCTTC.

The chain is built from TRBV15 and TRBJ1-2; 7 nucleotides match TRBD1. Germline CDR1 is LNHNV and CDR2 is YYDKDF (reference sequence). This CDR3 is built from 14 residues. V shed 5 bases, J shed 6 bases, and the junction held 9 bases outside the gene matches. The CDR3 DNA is TGTGCCACCAGCGGCCACAGGGGAAACAATGGCTACACCTTC. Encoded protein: CATSGHRGNNGYTF. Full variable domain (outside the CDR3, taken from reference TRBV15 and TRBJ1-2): DAMVIQNPRYQVTQFGKPVTLSCSQTLNHNVMYWYQQKSSQAPKLLFHYYDKDFNNEADTPDNFQSRRPNTSFCFLDIRSPGLGDTAMYLCATSGHRGNNGYTFGSGTRLTVV.

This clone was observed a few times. The CDR3 DNA reads as TGTGCCAGTAGAGGGGTTTTTTTCAATCAGCCCCAGCATTTT. This encodes CASRGVFFNQPQHF. The genes are TRBV19 and TRBJ1-5; D possibly corresponds to TRBD1 (5 bases). The germline V gene encodes CDR1 LNHDA and CDR2 SQIVND (reference sequence). Trimming removed 6 bases from V and 3 bases from J, with 12 bases in between. This CDR3 has 14 residues.

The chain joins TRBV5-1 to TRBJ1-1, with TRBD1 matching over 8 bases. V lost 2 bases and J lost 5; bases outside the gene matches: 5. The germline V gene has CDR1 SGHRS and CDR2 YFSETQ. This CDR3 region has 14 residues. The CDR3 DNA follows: TGCGCCAGCAGCTTACAGGGGGGGCTGACTGAAGCTTTCTTT. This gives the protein CASSLQGGLTEAFF.

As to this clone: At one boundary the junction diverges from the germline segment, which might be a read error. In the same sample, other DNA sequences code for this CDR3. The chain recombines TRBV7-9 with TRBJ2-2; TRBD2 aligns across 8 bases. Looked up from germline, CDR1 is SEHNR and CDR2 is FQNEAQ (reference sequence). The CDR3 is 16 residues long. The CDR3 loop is CASSSDSGGDTGELFF. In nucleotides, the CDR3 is TGTGCCAGCAGCTCCGATTCGGGGGGGGACACCGGGGAGCTGTTTTTC.

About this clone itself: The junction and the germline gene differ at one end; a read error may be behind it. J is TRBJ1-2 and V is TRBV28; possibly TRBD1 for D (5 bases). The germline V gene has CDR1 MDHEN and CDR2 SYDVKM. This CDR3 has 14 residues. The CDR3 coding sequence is TGTGCCAGCATTCCCTCGGGGGGTAACTATGGCTACCCCTTC. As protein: CASIPSGGNYGYPF.

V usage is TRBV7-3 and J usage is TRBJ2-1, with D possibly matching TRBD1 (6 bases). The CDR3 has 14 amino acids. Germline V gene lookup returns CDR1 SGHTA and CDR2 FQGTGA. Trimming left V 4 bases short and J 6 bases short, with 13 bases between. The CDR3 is CASSSPTGSNEQFF. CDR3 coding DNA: TGTGCCAGCAGCTCCCCGACAGGATCCAATGAGCAGTTCTTC.

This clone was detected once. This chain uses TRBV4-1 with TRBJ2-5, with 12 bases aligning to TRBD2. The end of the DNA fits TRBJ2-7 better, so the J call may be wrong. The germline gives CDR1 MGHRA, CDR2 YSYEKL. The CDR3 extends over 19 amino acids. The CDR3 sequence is CASSQIVTSGGLEGYEQYF. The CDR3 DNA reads TGCGCCAGCAGCCAAATAGTGACTAGCGGGGGCCTCGAAGGGTACGAGCAGTACTTC.

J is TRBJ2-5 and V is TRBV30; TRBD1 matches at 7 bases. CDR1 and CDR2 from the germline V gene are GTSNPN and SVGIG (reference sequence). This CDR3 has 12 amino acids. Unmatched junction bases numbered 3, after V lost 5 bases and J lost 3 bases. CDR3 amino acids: CAWATGEETQYF. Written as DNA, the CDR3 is TGTGCCTGGGCTACAGGGGAAGAGACCCAGTACTTC.

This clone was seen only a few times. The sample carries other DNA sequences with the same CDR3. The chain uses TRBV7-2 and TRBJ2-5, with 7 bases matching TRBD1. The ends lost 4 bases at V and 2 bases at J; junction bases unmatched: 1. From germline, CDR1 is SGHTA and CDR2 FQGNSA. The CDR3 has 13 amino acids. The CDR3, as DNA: TGTGCCAGCAGCTCGGACAGGCAAGAGACCCAGTACTTC. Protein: CASSSDRQETQYF.

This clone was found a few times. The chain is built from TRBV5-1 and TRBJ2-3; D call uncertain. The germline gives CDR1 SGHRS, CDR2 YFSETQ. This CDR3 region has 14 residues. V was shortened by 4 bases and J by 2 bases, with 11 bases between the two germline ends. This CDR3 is CASSLDRNTDTQYF. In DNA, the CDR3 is TGCGCCAGCAGCCTAGATAGGAACACAGATACGCAGTATTTT.

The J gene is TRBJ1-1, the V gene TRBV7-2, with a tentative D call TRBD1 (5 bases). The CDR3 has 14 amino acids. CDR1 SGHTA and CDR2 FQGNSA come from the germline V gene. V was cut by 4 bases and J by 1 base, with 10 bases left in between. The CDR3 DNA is TGTGCCAGCAGCTCGCAGACAGCGAACACTGAAGCTTTCTTT. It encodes CASSSQTANTEAFF.

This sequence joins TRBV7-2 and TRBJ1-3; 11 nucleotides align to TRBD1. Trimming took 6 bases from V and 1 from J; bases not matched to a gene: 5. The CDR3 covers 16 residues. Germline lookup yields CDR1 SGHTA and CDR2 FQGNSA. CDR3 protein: CASSFGTGGSGNTIYF. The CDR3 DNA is TGTGCCAGCAGTTTCGGGACAGGGGGTTCTGGAAACACCATATATTTT.

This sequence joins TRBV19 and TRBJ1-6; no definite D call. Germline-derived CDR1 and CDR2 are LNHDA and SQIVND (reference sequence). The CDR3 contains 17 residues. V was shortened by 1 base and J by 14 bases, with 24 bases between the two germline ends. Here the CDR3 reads CASSIARGQARSITLHF. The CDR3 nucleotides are TGTGCCAGTAGTATAGCCCGAGGGCAGGCCAGATCTATCACCCTCCACTTT.

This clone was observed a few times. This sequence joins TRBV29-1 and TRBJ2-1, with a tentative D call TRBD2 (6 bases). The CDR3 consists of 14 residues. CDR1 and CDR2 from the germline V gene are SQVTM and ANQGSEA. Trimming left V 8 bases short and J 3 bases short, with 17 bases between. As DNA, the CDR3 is TGCAGCTCCCCGGGGACTTCAATCTACAATGAGCAGTTCTTC. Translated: CSSPGTSIYNEQFF.

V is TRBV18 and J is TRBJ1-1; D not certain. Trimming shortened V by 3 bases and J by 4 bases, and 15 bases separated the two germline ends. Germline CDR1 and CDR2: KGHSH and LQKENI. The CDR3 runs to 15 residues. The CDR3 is CASSPSGRDSTEAFF. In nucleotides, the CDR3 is TGTGCCAGCTCACCCTCCGGACGGGATAGCACTGAAGCTTTCTTT. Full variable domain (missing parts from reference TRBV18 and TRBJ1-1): NAGVMQNPRHLVRRRGQEARLRCSPMKGHSHVYWYRQLPEEGLKFMVYLQKENIIDESGMPKERFSAEFPKEGPSILRIQQVVRGDSAAYFCASSPSGRDSTEAFFGQGTRLTVV.

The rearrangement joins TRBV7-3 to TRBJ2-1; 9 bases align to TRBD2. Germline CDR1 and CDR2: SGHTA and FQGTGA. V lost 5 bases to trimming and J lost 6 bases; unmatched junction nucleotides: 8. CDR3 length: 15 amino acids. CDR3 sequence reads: CASSRIAGALNEQFF. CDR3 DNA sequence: TGTGCCAGCAGCAGAATAGCGGGGGCCCTCAATGAGCAGTTCTTC.

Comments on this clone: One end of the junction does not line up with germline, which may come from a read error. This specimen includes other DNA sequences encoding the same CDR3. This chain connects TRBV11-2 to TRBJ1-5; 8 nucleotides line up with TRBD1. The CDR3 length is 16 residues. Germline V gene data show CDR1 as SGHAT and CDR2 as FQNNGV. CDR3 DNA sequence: TGTGCCAGCAGCTGGACAGGGCGGGATCGCAATCAGCCCCAGCATTTC. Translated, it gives CASSWTGRDRNQPQHF.

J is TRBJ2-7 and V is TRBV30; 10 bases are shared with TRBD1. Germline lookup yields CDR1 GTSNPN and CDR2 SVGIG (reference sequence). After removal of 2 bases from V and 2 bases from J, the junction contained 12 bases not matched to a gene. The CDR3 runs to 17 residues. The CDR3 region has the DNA TGTGCCTGGAGTCCCCGGGACAGGGGTTTTCTAGCCTACGAGCAGTACTTC. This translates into CAWSPRDRGFLAYEQYF.